The rows below give T cell receptor beta chains drawn from one sample of a study of T cells in Graves' hyperthyroidism and ophthalmopathy. TCRdb ran MiXCR on the multiplex PCR reads and lists one entry per CDR3 protein. The sample comprises nearly 250,000 distinct CDR3 sequences, 16% of which are singletons, and 25% to 30% rests with the top ten. The sample comprised blood. These receptors originate from a woman under 30 with Graves' ophthalmopathy. Each CDR3 is given with its conserved first and last residue. The order of the fields is CDR3 protein, CDR3 DNA, clone size, J gene, D gene, V gene. The D gene is left open where the match is weak. A row's size may be missing; if present it is once, few, many or a size class.

CDR3: CASSLPLGGRETQYF
DNA: TGTGCCAGCAGCTTACCCCTGGGGGGGCGAGAGACCCAGTACTTC
size: many
J: TRBJ2-5
D: NA
V: TRBV7-8

CDR3: CASSYEAGGPYEQYF
DNA: TGTGCCAGCAGTTACGAAGCGGGAGGACCCTACGAGCAGTACTTC
size: many
J: TRBJ2-7
D: TRBD2
V: TRBV6-5

CDR3: CASSFSGYEQYF
DNA: TGTGCCAGCAGTTTTTCGGGTTACGAGCAGTACTTC
size: many
J: TRBJ2-7
D: NA
V: TRBV28

CDR3: CASSQAGSGRGEQFF
DNA: TGTGCCAGCAGCCAAGCCGGGTCCGGGAGGGGTGAGCAGTTCTTC
size: NA
J: TRBJ2-1
D: TRBD2
V: TRBV4-2

CDR3: CASTLTGEDYNSPLHF
DNA: TGTGCCAGTACTCTGACAGGGGAGGACTATAATTCACCCCTCCACTTT
size: few
J: TRBJ1-6
D: TRBD1
V: TRBV19

CDR3: CASSAQGQNTEAFF
DNA: TGTGCCAGCAGCGCACAGGGGCAGAACACTGAAGCTTTCTTT
size: NA
J: TRBJ1-1
D: TRBD1
V: TRBV11-3

CDR3: CASSRDGQPQHF
DNA: TGTGCCAGCAGCCGCGATGGTCAGCCCCAGCATTTT
size: NA
J: TRBJ1-5
D: NA
V: TRBV5-5

CDR3: CASSGEDRGGGYTF
DNA: TGTGCCAGCAGCGGCGAGGACAGGGGAGGTGGCTACACCTTC
size: many
J: TRBJ1-2
D: TRBD1
V: TRBV9

CDR3: CASSLAASGKYNEQFF
DNA: TGTGCCAGCAGTTTAGCGGCTAGCGGGAAGTACAATGAGCAGTTCTTC
size: many
J: TRBJ2-1
D: TRBD2
V: TRBV12-3/TRBV12-4

CDR3: CASSISTLTYGYTF
DNA: TGTGCCAGCAGTATATCGACACTTACCTATGGCTACACCTTC
size: many
J: TRBJ1-2
D: NA
V: TRBV12-3/TRBV12-4

CDR3: CASSLSGQGNSPLHF
DNA: TGTGCCAGCAGTTTATCGGGACAGGGGAATTCACCCCTCCACTTT
size: many
J: TRBJ1-6
D: TRBD1
V: TRBV27

CDR3: CASQTYEQYF
DNA: TGTGCCAGCCAAACCTACGAGCAGTACTTC
size: NA
J: TRBJ2-7
D: NA
V: TRBV2

CDR3: CASYPGGSGNQPQHF
DNA: TGTGCCAGCTACCCGGGGGGCTCAGGCAATCAGCCCCAGCATTTT
size: many
J: TRBJ1-5
D: NA
V: TRBV18

CDR3: CASSSLRYEQFF
DNA: TGTGCCAGCAGTTCCCTGCGGTATGAGCAGTTCTTC
size: many
J: TRBJ2-1
D: NA
V: TRBV28

CDR3: CASNGNTIYF
DNA: TGTGCCAGCAACGGAAACACCATATATTTT
size: many
J: TRBJ1-3
D: NA
V: TRBV28

CDR3: CSARDRRGQGVGGYTF
DNA: TGCAGTGCTAGAGATCGGAGGGGGCAGGGGGTGGGAGGCTACACCTTC
size: many
J: TRBJ1-2
D: TRBD1
V: TRBV20-1

CDR3: CASSYSRDRVSFF
DNA: TGTGCCAGCAGTTACTCGAGGGACAGGGTGTCTTTCTTT
size: many
J: TRBJ1-1
D: TRBD1
V: TRBV6-5